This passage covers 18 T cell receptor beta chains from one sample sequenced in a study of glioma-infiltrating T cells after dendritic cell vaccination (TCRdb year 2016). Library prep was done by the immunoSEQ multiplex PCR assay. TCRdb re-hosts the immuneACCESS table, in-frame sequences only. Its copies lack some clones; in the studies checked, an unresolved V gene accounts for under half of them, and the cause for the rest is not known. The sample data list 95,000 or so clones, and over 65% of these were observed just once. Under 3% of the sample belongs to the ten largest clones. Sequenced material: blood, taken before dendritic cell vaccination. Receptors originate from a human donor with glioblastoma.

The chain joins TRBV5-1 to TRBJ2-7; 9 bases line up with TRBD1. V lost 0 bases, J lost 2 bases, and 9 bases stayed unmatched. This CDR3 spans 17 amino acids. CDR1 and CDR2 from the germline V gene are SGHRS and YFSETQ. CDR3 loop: CASSLGFGTGITYEQYF. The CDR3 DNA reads TGCGCCAGCAGCTTGGGGTTTGGGACAGGGATAACCTACGAGCAGTACTTC.

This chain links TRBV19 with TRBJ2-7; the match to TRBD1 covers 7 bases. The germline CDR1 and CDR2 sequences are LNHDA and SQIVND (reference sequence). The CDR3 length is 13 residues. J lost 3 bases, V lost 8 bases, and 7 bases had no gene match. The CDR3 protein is CASAGTDYYEQYF. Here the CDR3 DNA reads TGTGCCAGTGCCGGGACAGACTACTACGAGCAGTACTTC.

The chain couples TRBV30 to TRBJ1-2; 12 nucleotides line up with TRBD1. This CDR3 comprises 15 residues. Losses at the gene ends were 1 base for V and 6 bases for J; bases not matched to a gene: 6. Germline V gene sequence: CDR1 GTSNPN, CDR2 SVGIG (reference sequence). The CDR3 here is CAWSGGDRGLDGYTF. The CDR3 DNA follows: TGTGCCTGGAGTGGGGGGGACAGGGGGCTTGATGGCTACACCTTC.

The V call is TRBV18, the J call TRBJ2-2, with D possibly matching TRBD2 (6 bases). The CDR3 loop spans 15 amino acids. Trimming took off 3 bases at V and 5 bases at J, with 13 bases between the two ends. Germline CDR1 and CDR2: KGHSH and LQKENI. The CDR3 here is CASSPSGVPTGELFF. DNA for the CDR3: TGTGCCAGCTCACCGTCGGGAGTGCCTACCGGGGAGCTGTTTTTT.

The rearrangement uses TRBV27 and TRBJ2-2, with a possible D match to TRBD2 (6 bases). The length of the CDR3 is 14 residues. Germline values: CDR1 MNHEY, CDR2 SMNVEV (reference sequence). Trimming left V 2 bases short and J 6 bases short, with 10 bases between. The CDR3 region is CASSLMPGAGELFF. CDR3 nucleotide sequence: TGTGCCAGCAGTTTAATGCCGGGGGCCGGGGAGCTGTTTTTT.

The CDR3 sequence: CASSHGTGEQPQHF. The DNA of the CDR3 is TGCGCCAGCAGCCACGGGACAGGGGAACAGCCCCAGCATTTT. The V and J genes are TRBV5-1 and TRBJ1-5, with 10 bases identical to TRBD1. Germline CDR1 reads SGHRS; CDR2 reads YFSETQ. The CDR3 sequence is 14 residues long. The V and J ends lost 4 bases and 7 bases, in that order; junction bases with no gene match: 5.

The CDR3 spells CASSYDRDVTEAFF. CDR3 bases: TGTGCCAGCAGTTACGACAGGGATGTCACTGAAGCTTTCTTT. The gene calls are TRBV6-5 and TRBJ1-1; 7 bases agree with TRBD1. Germline values: CDR1 MNHEY, CDR2 SVGAGI. Trimming at V came to 2 bases and at J to 4 bases, leaving 4 bases not matched to a gene. CDR3 length: 14 residues.

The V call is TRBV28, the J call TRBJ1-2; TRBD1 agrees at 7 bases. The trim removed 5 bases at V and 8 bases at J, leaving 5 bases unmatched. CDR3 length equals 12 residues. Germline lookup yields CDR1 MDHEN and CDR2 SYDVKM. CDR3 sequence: CASSTGAEGYTF. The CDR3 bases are TGTGCCAGCAGTACAGGGGCGGAAGGCTACACCTTC.

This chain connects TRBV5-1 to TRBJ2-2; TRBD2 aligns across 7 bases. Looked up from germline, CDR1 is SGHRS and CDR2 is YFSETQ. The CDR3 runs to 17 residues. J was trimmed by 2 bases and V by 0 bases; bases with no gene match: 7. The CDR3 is CASSLVPSGSNTGELFF. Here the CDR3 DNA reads TGCGCCAGCAGCTTGGTGCCTAGCGGTAGTAACACCGGGGAGCTGTTTTTT.

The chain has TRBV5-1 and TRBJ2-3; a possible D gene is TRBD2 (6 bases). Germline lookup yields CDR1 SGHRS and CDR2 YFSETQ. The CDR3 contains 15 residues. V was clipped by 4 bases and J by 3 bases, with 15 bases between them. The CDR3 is CASSPDPRGTDTQYF. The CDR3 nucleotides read TGCGCCAGCAGCCCGGACCCCCGGGGGACAGATACGCAGTATTTT.

The CDR3 bases are TGTGCCAGCAGCGCAGGGACAGGCATTAGTGGCTACACCTTC. It encodes CASSAGTGISGYTF. The chain employs TRBV11-2 and TRBJ1-2; 8 positions match TRBD1. Germline values: CDR1 SGHAT, CDR2 FQNNGV. The ends lost 5 bases at V and 7 bases at J; junction bases unmatched: 9. CDR3 length equals 14 residues.

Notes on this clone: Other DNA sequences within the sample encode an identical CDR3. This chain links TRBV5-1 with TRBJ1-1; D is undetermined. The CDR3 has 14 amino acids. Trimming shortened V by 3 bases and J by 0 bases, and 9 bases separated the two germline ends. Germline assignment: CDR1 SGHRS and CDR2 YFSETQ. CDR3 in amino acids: CASSSQVLNTEAFF. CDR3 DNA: TGCGCCAGCAGCTCCCAGGTCCTGAACACTGAAGCTTTCTTT. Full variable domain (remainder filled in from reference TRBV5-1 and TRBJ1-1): KAGVTQTPRYLIKTRGQQVTLSCSPISGHRSVSWYQQTPGQGLQFLFEYFSETQRNKGNFPGRFSGRQFSNSRSEMNVSTLELGDSALYLCASSSQVLNTEAFFGQGTRLTVV.

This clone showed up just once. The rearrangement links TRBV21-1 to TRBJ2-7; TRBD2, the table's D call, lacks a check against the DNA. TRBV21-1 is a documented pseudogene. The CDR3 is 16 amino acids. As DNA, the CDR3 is TGTGCCAGCGCCCGGACTAGCGGGAGAGAGTGCTACGAGCAGTACTTC. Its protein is CASARTSGRECYEQYF.

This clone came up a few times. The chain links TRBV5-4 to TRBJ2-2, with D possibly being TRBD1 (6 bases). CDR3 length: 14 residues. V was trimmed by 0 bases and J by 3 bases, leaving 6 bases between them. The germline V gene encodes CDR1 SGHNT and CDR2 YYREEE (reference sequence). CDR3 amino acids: CASSLGQDTGELFF. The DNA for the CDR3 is TGTGCCAGCAGCTTGGGACAGGACACCGGGGAGCTGTTTTTT.

CDR3 loop: CASSYGGSRGTEAFF. Here the CDR3 DNA reads TGTGCCAGCAGTTACGGAGGCAGCAGGGGAACTGAAGCTTTCTTT. V is TRBV6-6 and J is TRBJ1-1; possible D gene TRBD1, 6 bases. The CDR3 contains 15 residues. Germline V gives CDR1 MNHNY, CDR2 SVGAGI (reference sequence). V dropped 2 bases and J dropped 5 bases, with 15 bases sitting between them.

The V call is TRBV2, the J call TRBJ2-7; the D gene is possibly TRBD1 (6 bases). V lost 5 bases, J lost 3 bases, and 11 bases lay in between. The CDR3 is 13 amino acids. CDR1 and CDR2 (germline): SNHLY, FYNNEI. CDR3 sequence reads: CASSKDSLYEQYF. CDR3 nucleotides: TGTGCCAGCAGTAAGGACAGTCTCTACGAGCAGTACTTC.

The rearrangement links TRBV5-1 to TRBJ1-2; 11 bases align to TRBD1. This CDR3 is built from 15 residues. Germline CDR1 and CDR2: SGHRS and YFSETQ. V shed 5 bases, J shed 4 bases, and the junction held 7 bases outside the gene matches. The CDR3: CASSWGTGGIYGYTF. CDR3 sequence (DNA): TGCGCCAGCAGTTGGGGGACAGGGGGAATCTATGGCTACACCTTC.

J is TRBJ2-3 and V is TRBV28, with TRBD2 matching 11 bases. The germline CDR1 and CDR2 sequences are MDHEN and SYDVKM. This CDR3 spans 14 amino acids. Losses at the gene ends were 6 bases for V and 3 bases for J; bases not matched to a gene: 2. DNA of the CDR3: TGTGCCAGCAGCGTAGCGGGAGGGACAGATACGCAGTATTTT. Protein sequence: CASSVAGGTDTQYF.